The 5 T cell receptor beta chains given below trace back to one sample, sequenced in a study of blood T cell repertoires in COVID-19. Using immunoSEQ multiplex PCR, the repertoire was profiled, and TCRdb retains in-frame clones only, with some absent. The sample lists about 300,000 clones, roughly 88% occurring once. Input material: peripheral blood. Every receptor here comes from a man between 18 and 29 years old with active or convalescent COVID-19.

The chain couples TRBV27 to TRBJ2-7; D is perhaps TRBD2 (7 bases). From germline, CDR1 is MNHEY and CDR2 SMNVEV (reference sequence). This CDR3 region has 13 residues. V dropped 6 bases and J dropped 3 bases, with 12 bases sitting between them. CDR3 residues: CASRGGANYEQYF. For the CDR3, the DNA is TGTGCCAGCAGGGGGGGGGCGAACTACGAGCAGTACTTC.

The chain joins TRBV24-1 to TRBJ2-2, with D perhaps TRBD1 (5 bases). Per the germline V gene, CDR1 is KGHDR and CDR2 is SFDVKD. Trimming took 2 bases from V and 8 from J, leaving 8 bases between them. The CDR3 length is 13 residues. The CDR3 region is CATSDYQGGELFF. The DNA of the CDR3 is TGTGCCACCAGTGATTATCAGGGTGGGGAGCTGTTTTTT.

The V and J genes are TRBV19 and TRBJ2-1; the D gene is possibly TRBD1 (5 bases). In germline, CDR1 is LNHDA, CDR2 SQIVND (reference sequence). With 1 base removed from V and 3 bases from J, the gap between germline ends came to 10 bases. The CDR3 extends over 15 amino acids. The CDR3, as DNA: TGTGCCAGTAGTATAGGCTTTCAGGGCTACAATGAGCAGTTCTTC. This sequence encodes CASSIGFQGYNEQFF. Complete variable domain (other parts from reference TRBV19 and TRBJ2-1): DGGITQSPKYLFRKEGQNVTLSCEQNLNHDAMYWYRQDPGQGLRLIYYSQIVNDFQKGDIAEGYSVSREKKESFPLTVTSAQKNPTAFYLCASSIGFQGYNEQFFGPGTRLTVL.

The CDR3 region is CASSLYPDRSGYEQYF. Written as DNA, the CDR3 is TGTGCCAGCAGCTTATACCCCGACAGGTCGGGCTACGAGCAGTACTTC. This rearrangement joins TRBV7-3 to TRBJ2-7, with D possibly TRBD1 on 6 matching bases. Between the trimmed V and J ends, which lost 2 bases and 3 bases, there was a span of 17 bases. This CDR3 contains 16 residues. Germline V gene lookup returns CDR1 SGHTA and CDR2 FQGTGA.

V usage is TRBV5-1 and J usage is TRBJ2-1, with D tentatively TRBD2 (7 bases). V lost 2 bases to trimming and J lost 7 bases, with 19 bases between them. The CDR3 is made up of 16 amino acids. The germline CDR1 and CDR2 sequences are SGHRS and YFSETQ. Here the CDR3 reads CASSLIAGLGGNEQFF. CDR3 coding DNA: TGCGCCAGCAGCTTAATTGCCGGACTAGGGGGAAATGAGCAGTTCTTC.